This T cell receptor (beta chain) comes out of a study of naive and memory T cell subsets (dated by TCRdb to about 2017). Turning to the overall study: Sorted naive and memory T cell subsets from peripheral blood were analyzed in the study using a UMI-based, open-source pipeline for TCR alpha and beta sequencing. RNA was DNase-treated and reverse transcribed with TCR constant-region primers, mostly using SuperScript III. Complete agreement was observed between the functional CMV T cell responses and the IgG serology results.

From the second PCR step onward, the TCR alpha chain libraries and the TCR beta chain libraries were amplified separately. CMV status of each donor was established by measuring IFNgamma production from CD4+ T cells after fresh PBMCs were stimulated overnight with CMV viral lysate. Miltenyi beads were used first to positively select CD4 T cells, and CD8 T cells were then positively selected from the CD4-negative fraction. Cells stained for CD3, CD4, CD8, CD45RA, CD27 and a live/dead dye were sorted on a BD Aria II into four subsets by CD45RA and CD27. Blood was obtained from a few healthy volunteers, and the blood from each volunteer was fractionated into CD4 and CD8 T cells and subsequently into four differentiation subsets. Approximately 120 ml of peripheral blood was taken from each donor, and PBMC were separated by density-gradient centrifugation on Ficoll-Paque PLUS. After sorting, cells were lysed in RLT buffer, RNA was extracted using a Qiagen RNeasy kit, and the extracted RNA was stored at -80 degrees C.

The library was built by means of UMI-ligation and nested PCR. An equimolar mix of two oligonucleotides covering both TRBC1 and TRBC2 was used as the beta constant-region primer. The ligated cDNA went through four rounds of PCR with nested alpha and beta constant-region primers together with the SP2 primer. A single-stranded oligonucleotide containing the SP2 primer and a 12-nucleotide UMI was joined to the 3' end of the cDNA by T4 RNA ligase 1. Incubation of the ligation reaction lasted about 18-25 hours at 16 degrees C. To avoid over-amplification, PCR2 was usually performed as a SYBR Green qPCR and halted once a predetermined threshold was reached. All purifications after the first were performed with Agencourt AMPure XP magnetic beads. Library amounts were measured by Qubit and library quality was assessed on a TapeStation, where the main peak was expected at around 650 bp. Pooled libraries were sequenced on an Illumina MiSeq using v2 2x251 paired-end kits, and typically roughly 0.85-2 million reads were obtained per sample. Each sample was pooled at around 4 nM, and about 4.5-7% PhiX was included to help cluster recognition. The published analysis was carried out like this. Using tag matching that tolerated one base-pair mismatch, Decombinator assigned V and J genes to FASTQ reads that had been processed by Demultiplexor. By using UMIs, Collapsinator corrected both sequencing errors and the frequency errors caused by PCR heterogeneity. CDR3Translator translated TCRs and extracted CDR3s from the conserved cysteine to the FGXG phenylalanine, flagging non-productive sequences. Gini, Shannon entropy and inverse Simpson indices were computed after subsampling the repertoires to the same number of UMI-defined TCRs. Within the linear range, a power law was fitted by maximum likelihood to the distributions of clonotype abundance. On one naive CD8 sample, the pipeline and MIGEC gave similar UMI counts, unique TCR numbers and clonal distributions. In one analysis, naive TCRs that were also found in any memory subset of the same donor were excluded from the naive repertoire. Repertoires were searched for around 7,300 CMV-associated CDR3 sequences compiled from VDJdb and a published dataset. In-frame beta chains were kept once TCRdb had trimmed the public reads at Q25 with fastp and called clones with MiXCR. Rows matching on CDR3 protein sequence are summarized as one entry with the most common DNA and genes. TCRdb's processing, not the study's, gives the V and J calls here. This sample is represented by approximately 140,000 distinct CDR3 sequences; 15% to 25% of them were singletons. 0.55% to 0.75% of the sample comes from the top ten.

CDR1 is given as SGHDT and CDR2 as YYEEEE, both from the germline V gene. Trimming takes 5 bases from V and 3 bases from J, and the germline ends sit 15 bases apart. Taken from cysteine to phenylalanine, the CDR3 has 14 residues. The only DNA kept is the CDR3, 42 bases in frame from the first base. A word on this clonotype: What antigen it recognizes has not been identified. Nothing much larger sits one base from this clone, and base qualities are not available.

Findings and caveats that apply to the study as a whole: A few larger clonotypes were present in naive repertoires, especially CD8 naive repertoires, and these clonotypes were possibly memory cells re-expressing CD45RA. After error correction, over 95% of naive TCR sequences appeared only once, giving much steeper abundance distributions than memory subsets. Single alpha or beta chain sequences, rather than paired alpha/beta receptors, were used to define clonotypes. In both CD4 and CD8 cells, the Gini index increased while Shannon and inverse Simpson diversity decreased from naive through CM, EM and EMRA. The abundance of TCRs followed a power law with an exponent that differed between naive and memory subsets yet stayed consistent across the three individuals. The repertoire findings for the naive and memory subsets could not be validated, as no ground truth was available. RNA-based TCR counts may be influenced by expression changes linked to T cell activation and differentiation.

The chain links TRBV5-6 with TRBJ2-7; perhaps TRBD1 is the D gene, with 6 bases matching. The clonotype originates from a human donor in good health. Sequenced input: naive CD8+ T cells from blood. In the paper's terms, the cell subset or site label means: naive T cells, CD45RA high CD27+. Read as DNA, the sequence is TGTGCCAGCAGTTTTTCCGACAGGATCTACGAGCAGTACTTC. Its coded protein is CASSFSDRIYEQYF. The full variable domain, with segments outside the CDR3 supplied by the reference TRBV5-6 and TRBJ2-7 proteins, appears as DAGVTQSPTHLIKTRGQQVTLRCSPKSGHDTVSWYQQALGQGPQFIFQYYEEEERQRGNFPDRFSGHQFPNYSSELNVNALLLGDSALYLCASSFSDRIYEQYFGPGTRLTVT.